Shown below are 10 T cell receptor beta chains from a single sample sequenced in a study of control samples from healthy donors and cancer patients. Sequencing was performed with immunoSEQ multiplex PCR; in TCRdb, only in-frame clones are kept and a portion is missing. The sample shows 95,000 to 100,000 clones, about four fifths of them seen only once. Sequencing input: blood. These receptor sequences come from a man aged 55 to 70 in good health.

This chain uses TRBV14 with TRBJ2-3; D unresolved. The CDR3 is made up of 13 amino acids. Germline CDR1 and CDR2: SGHDN and FVKESK. V gave up 1 base and J gave up 7 bases, with 9 bases separating them. The CDR3 bases are TGTGCCAGCAGCCAAGGGGGTCAGCATACGCAGTATTTT. Its translation is CASSQGGQHTQYF.

The J gene is TRBJ2-3, the V gene TRBV10-3; 13 nucleotides agree with TRBD2. In germline, CDR1 is ENHRY, CDR2 SYGVKD. The CDR3 is 17 residues long. V was clipped by 0 bases and J by 6 bases; unmatched bases: 6. CDR3 nucleotide sequence: TGTGCCATCAGTGAGTCGGTCGGGACTAGCGGGGCGGATACGCAGTATTTT. Residues: CAISESVGTSGADTQYF.

This clone was recorded only once. CDR3: CASSQDSAGRPSYF. The CDR3 nucleotides read TGTGCCAGCAGCCAAGATAGCGCGGGACGACCATCGTACTTC. V gene TRBV14 combines with J gene TRBJ2-5; perhaps TRBD2 as D (6 bases). V dropped 0 bases and J dropped 13 bases, with 18 bases sitting between them. Per germline, CDR1 SGHDN and CDR2 FVKESK. This CDR3 spans 14 amino acids. The entire variable domain, with the rest obtained from reference TRBV14 and TRBJ2-5, is as follows: EAGVTQFPSHSVIEKGQTVTLRCDPISGHDNLYWYRRVMGKEIKFLLHFVKESKQDESGMPNNRFLAERTGGTYSTLKVQPAELEDSGVYFCASSQDSAGRPSYFGPGTRLLVL.

The chain is built from TRBV10-3 and TRBJ2-5; D gene unclear. Germline CDR1 reads ENHRY; CDR2 reads SYGVKD. The CDR3 has 14 amino acids. Between the trimmed V and J ends, which lost 4 bases and 0 bases, there was a span of 9 bases. DNA of the CDR3: TGTGCCATCAGTGGAACCGCGTACCAAGAGACCCAGTACTTC. It encodes CAISGTAYQETQYF.

This clone showed up just once. The chain is built from TRBV6-1 and TRBJ1-1, with D unclear. CDR3 length: 15 amino acids. The germline V and J ends were trimmed by 3 bases and 1 base, with 12 bases remaining between them. Germline-derived CDR1 and CDR2 are MNHNS and SASEGT. CDR3 amino acids: CASSDYNRQNTEAFF. DNA of the CDR3: TGTGCCAGCAGTGATTATAACAGACAGAACACTGAAGCTTTCTTT.

The sample holds many counts of this clone. The CDR3 is CSGKQGSSYNEQFF. Here the CDR3 DNA reads TGCAGCGGAAAACAGGGGAGCTCCTACAATGAGCAGTTCTTC. The rearrangement links TRBV29-1 to TRBJ2-1; 7 bases line up with TRBD1. Trimming removed 7 bases from V and 0 bases from J; junction bases left unmatched: 6. The CDR3 runs to 14 residues. Per germline, CDR1 SQVTM and CDR2 ANQGSEA.

This chain joins TRBV5-6 and TRBJ2-3; 7 bases map to TRBD2. The germline CDR1 and CDR2 sequences are SGHDT and YYEEEE. CDR3 length: 15 amino acids. V lost 6 bases to trimming and J lost 3 bases; unmatched junction nucleotides: 10. DNA for the CDR3: TGTGCCAGCACCCCTGGACTAGTCAAAACAGATACGCAGTATTTT. Translating gives CASTPGLVKTDTQYF. The full variable domain, in which reference TRBV5-6 and TRBJ2-3 provide the parts outside the CDR3, is DAGVTQSPTHLIKTRGQQVTLRCSPKSGHDTVSWYQQALGQGPQFIFQYYEEEERQRGNFPDRFSGHQFPNYSSELNVNALLLGDSALYLCASTPGLVKTDTQYFGPGTRLTVL.

As DNA, the CDR3 is TGTGCCAGCTCACCTTCTCTAGAATATGAGCAGTTCTTC. Encoded protein: CASSPSLEYEQFF. The genes are TRBV18 and TRBJ2-1; D uncertain. CDR3 length equals 13 residues. V gave up 3 bases and J gave up 8 bases, with 11 bases separating them. CDR1 is KGHSH and CDR2 is LQKENI in the germline V gene.

Only one count was recorded for this clone. The chain carries TRBV7-9 and TRBJ2-3, with TRBD2 as a possible D gene (6 bases). This CDR3 is 13 amino acids long. The V gene's germline CDR1 is SEHNR and CDR2 FQNEAQ (reference sequence). Trimming left V 4 bases short and J 4 bases short, with 9 bases between. CDR3 in amino acids: CASSYGGADTQYF. CDR3 nucleotide sequence: TGTGCCAGCAGCTATGGAGGGGCAGATACGCAGTATTTT.

This chain uses TRBV20-1 with TRBJ2-3; no clear D gene. CDR1 is DFQATT and CDR2 is SNEGSKA in the germline V gene (reference sequence). The CDR3 has 10 amino acids. V lost 3 bases, J lost 3 bases, and 1 base lay in between. CDR3 bases: TGCAGTGCTAGTACAGATACGCAGTATTTT. Protein product: CSASTDTQYF.